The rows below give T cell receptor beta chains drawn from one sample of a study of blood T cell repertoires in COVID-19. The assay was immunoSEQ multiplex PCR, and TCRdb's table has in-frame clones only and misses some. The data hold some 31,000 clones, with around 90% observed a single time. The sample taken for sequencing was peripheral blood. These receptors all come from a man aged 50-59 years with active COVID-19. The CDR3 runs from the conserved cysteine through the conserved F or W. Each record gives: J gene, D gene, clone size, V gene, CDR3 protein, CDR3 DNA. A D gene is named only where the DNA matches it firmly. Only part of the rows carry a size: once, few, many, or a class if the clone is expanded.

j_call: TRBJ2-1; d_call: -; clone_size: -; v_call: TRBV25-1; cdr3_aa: CASRAVVENEQFF; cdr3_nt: TGTGCCAGCAGGGCGGTAGTTGAGAATGAGCAGTTCTTC
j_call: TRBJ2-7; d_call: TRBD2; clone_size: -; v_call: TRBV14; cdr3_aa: CASSRTSGTYEQYF; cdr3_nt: TGTGCCAGCAGCCGGACTAGCGGAACCTACGAGCAGTACTTC
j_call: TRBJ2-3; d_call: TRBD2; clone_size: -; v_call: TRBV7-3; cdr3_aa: CASSRLAGTDTQYF; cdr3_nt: TGTGCCAGCAGCCGACTAGCGGGAACAGATACGCAGTATTTT
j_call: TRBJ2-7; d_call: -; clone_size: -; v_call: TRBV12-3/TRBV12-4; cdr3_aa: CASSTTYEQYF; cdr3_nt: TGTGCCAGCAGTACAACATACGAGCAGTACTTC
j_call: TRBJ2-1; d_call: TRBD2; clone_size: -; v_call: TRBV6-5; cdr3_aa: CASGESAGGRNEQFF; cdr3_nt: TGTGCCAGCGGAGAGTCCGCGGGAGGAAGGAATGAGCAGTTCTTC
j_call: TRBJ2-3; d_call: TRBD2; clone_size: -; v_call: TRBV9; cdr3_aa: CASSVEDSGASTDTQYF; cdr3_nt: TGTGCCAGCAGCGTAGAGGATAGCGGGGCTAGCACAGATACGCAGTATTTT
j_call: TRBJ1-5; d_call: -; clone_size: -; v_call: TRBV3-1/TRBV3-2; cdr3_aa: CASSQEMGGQPQHF; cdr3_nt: TGTGCCAGCAGCCAAGAGATGGGGGGACAGCCCCAGCATTTT
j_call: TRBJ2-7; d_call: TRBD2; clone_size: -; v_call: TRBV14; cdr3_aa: CASSQGTRNYEQYF; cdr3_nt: TGTGCCAGCAGCCAAGGGACTAGAAACTACGAGCAGTACTTC
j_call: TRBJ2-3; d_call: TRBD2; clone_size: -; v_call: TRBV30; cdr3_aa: CAWSVSGGSAQYF; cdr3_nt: TGTGCCTGGAGTGTAAGCGGGGGGTCGGCGCAGTATTTT
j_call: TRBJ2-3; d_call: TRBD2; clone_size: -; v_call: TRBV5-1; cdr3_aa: CASSLSLAGRLDTQYF; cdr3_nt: TGCGCCAGCAGCTTGAGCCTAGCGGGGAGGTTGGATACGCAGTATTTT
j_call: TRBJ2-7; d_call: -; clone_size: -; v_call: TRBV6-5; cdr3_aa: CASRPPGTYEQYF; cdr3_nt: TGTGCCAGCAGACCCCCGGGGACCTACGAGCAGTACTTC
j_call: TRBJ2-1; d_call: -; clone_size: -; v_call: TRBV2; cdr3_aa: CASTQPPSEQFF; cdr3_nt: TGTGCCAGCACCCAACCCCCCAGTGAGCAGTTCTTC
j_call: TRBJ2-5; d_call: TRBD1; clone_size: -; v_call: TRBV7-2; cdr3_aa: CASSPERQGIQETQYF; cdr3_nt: TGTGCCAGCAGCCCGGAAAGACAGGGGATTCAAGAGACCCAGTACTTC
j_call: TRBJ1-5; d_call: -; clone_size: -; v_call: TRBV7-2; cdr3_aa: CASSFDFGDQPQHF; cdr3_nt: TGTGCCAGCAGCTTCGATTTCGGGGATCAGCCCCAGCATTTT
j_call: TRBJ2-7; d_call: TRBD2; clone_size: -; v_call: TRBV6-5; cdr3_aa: CASSYSGGLGEQYF; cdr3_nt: TGTGCCAGCAGTTACTCGGGAGGGTTAGGTGAGCAGTACTTC
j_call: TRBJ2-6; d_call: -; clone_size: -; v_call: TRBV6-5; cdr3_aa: CASTYPGSGANVLTF; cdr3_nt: TGTGCCAGCACCTACCCAGGGTCTGGGGCCAACGTCCTGACTTTC
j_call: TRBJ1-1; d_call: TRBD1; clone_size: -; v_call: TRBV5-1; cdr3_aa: CASSQFGQGLNTEAFF; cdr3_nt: TGCGCCAGCAGCCAATTTGGACAGGGTCTCAACACTGAAGCTTTCTTT
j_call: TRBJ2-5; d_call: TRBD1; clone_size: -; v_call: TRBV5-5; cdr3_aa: CASSLVGTEETQYF; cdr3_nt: TGTGCCAGCAGCTTGGTGGGGACAGAAGAGACCCAGTACTTC
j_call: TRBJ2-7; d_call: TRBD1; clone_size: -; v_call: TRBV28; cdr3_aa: CASIQTGTYEQYF; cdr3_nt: TGTGCCAGCATTCAGACAGGGACCTACGAGCAGTACTTC
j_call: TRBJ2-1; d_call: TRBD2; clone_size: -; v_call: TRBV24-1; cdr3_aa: CATSSPAGARANEQFF; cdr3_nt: TGTGCCACCTCTTCACCAGCGGGAGCACGGGCTAATGAGCAGTTCTTC
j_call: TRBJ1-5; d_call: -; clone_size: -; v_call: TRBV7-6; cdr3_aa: CASSPSSGGGSNQPQHF; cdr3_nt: TGTGCCAGCAGCCCTTCTAGTGGGGGGGGTAGCAATCAGCCCCAGCATTTT
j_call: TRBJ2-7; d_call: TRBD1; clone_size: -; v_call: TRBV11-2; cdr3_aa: CASSLVQFGTATYEQYF; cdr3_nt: TGTGCCAGCAGCTTAGTTCAATTCGGGACAGCAACCTACGAGCAGTACTTC
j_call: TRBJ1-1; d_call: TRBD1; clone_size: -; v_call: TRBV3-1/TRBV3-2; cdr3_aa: CASSPGTGGTEAFF; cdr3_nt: TGTGCCAGCAGTCCCGGGACAGGGGGCACTGAAGCTTTCTTT
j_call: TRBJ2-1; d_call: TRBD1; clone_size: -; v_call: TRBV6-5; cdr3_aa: CASSWGTDPTWGEQFF; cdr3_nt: TGTGCCAGCAGTTGGGGGACAGACCCTACATGGGGTGAGCAGTTCTTC
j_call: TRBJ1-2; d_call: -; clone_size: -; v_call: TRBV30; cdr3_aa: CAWNRRGWGYTF; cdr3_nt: TGTGCCTGGAATCGCAGGGGCTGGGGCTACACCTTC
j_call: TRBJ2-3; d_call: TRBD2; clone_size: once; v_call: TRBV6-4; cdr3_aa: CASSDVAGTDTQYF; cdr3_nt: TGTGCCAGCAGTGACGTAGCGGGAACGGATACGCAGTATTTT